The 28 T cell receptor beta chains below were found in one sample sequenced in a study of cytomegalovirus exposure and HLA in healthy donors. PCR used 60 Vbeta primers and 13 Jbeta primers. Here immunoSEQ multiplex PCR was the method, and the copy in TCRdb shows in-frame clones only, minus some. The table shows some 90,000 clones, with roughly 80% occurring only once. Sequencing input: PBMCs. The receptors were gathered from a boy aged 5-17 years in good health and CMV-seronegative.

This chain joins TRBV28 and TRBJ1-1; possibly TRBD1 for D (5 bases). Trimming removed 6 bases at V and 1 base at J, with 9 bases between. CDR1 is MDHEN, CDR2 SYDVKM, per germline. This CDR3 comprises 13 residues. The CDR3 DNA reads TGTGCCAGCAGATCAGGACAGAACACTGAAGCTTTCTTT. This sequence encodes CASRSGQNTEAFF.

The chain couples TRBV19 to TRBJ1-1; TRBD1 might be the D (5 bases). V lost 3 bases and J lost 4, with 12 bases in between. The CDR3 contains 14 residues. Germline CDR1 LNHDA, CDR2 SQIVND (reference sequence). The CDR3 bases are TGTGCCAGTAGTATTTCAGGGCCAGGCACTGAAGCTTTCTTT. It is translated as CASSISGPGTEAFF.

The genes are TRBV28 and TRBJ1-5; TRBD1 aligns across 10 bases. The V gene end was trimmed by 4 bases and the J gene end by 4 bases; junction bases not matched to a gene: 4. The CDR3 extends over 15 amino acids. Germline values: CDR1 MDHEN, CDR2 SYDVKM. Written as DNA, the CDR3 is TGTGCCAGCAGTTCTGGACAGGGGGTTAATCAGCCCCAGCATTTT. Translation: CASSSGQGVNQPQHF.

The genes are TRBV28 and TRBJ2-3, with 9 bases fitting TRBD1. CDR3 length: 16 residues. Germline values: CDR1 MDHEN, CDR2 SYDVKM. With 5 bases clipped from V and 7 bases from J, the junction kept 13 bases outside the gene matches. DNA of the CDR3: TGTGCCAGCAGTCCCTCGGGACAGGGCACATTTAATACGCAGTATTTT. Protein sequence: CASSPSGQGTFNTQYF.

The chain joins TRBV2 to TRBJ1-4, with D tentatively TRBD1 (5 bases). Deletions cut 7 bases from V and 5 bases from J, with 17 bases between. The CDR3 extends over 15 amino acids. CDR1 and CDR2 (germline): SNHLY, FYNNEI. The CDR3 DNA sequence: TGTGCCAGCACTCCCTTTTGGGGCAGAAATGAAAAACTGTTTTTT. Translating it yields CASTPFWGRNEKLFF.

The chain joins TRBV10-1 to TRBJ1-1; tentatively, D is TRBD1 (6 bases). The CDR3 spans 16 residues. From germline, CDR1 is WNHNN and CDR2 SYGVQD (reference sequence). V shed 2 bases and J shed 7 bases, with 20 bases lying between them. As DNA, the CDR3 is TGCGCCAGCAGTGAGGCGGCGGGGGGCGGACTCAATGAAGCTTTCTTT. The encoded protein is CASSEAAGGGLNEAFF.

The chain combines TRBV6-5 with TRBJ2-7; D is perhaps TRBD1 (7 bases). Trimming took off 4 bases at V and 5 bases at J, with 9 bases between the two ends. CDR1 MNHEY and CDR2 SVGAGI come from the germline V gene. This CDR3 has 12 residues. CDR3 loop: CASSSRGDEQYF. CDR3 coding DNA: TGTGCCAGCAGTTCCAGGGGGGACGAGCAGTACTTC.

This chain uses TRBV7-2 with TRBJ2-7; 8 nucleotides line up with TRBD2. The V and J ends lost 5 bases and 6 bases, in that order; junction bases with no gene match: 6. The CDR3 contains 13 residues. CDR1 is SGHTA and CDR2 is FQGNSA in the germline V gene. The CDR3 loop reads CASSQGLASEQYF. CDR3 coding DNA: TGTGCCAGCAGCCAAGGACTAGCCTCCGAGCAGTACTTC.

The genes are TRBV2 and TRBJ2-7, with 8 bases identical to TRBD2. The CDR3 loop spans 14 amino acids. Germline assignment: CDR1 SNHLY and CDR2 FYNNEI. Trimming took 7 bases from V and 7 from J; bases not matched to a gene: 12. DNA for the CDR3: TGTGCCAGCACCTCAGGAGCGGGAGTGGGGGAGCAGTACTTC. It encodes CASTSGAGVGEQYF.

The rearrangement uses TRBV28 and TRBJ1-2; no firm D call. The CDR3 covers 12 residues. The V gene lost 6 bases and the J gene lost 7 bases, with 12 bases spanning the gap. Per germline, CDR1 MDHEN and CDR2 SYDVKM. The CDR3 DNA is TGTGCCAGCAGCGAGGCCTCGGGTGGCTACACCTTC. It is translated as CASSEASGGYTF.

The rearrangement links TRBV7-2 to TRBJ2-7; D remains ambiguous. The V gene lost 1 base and the J gene lost 3 bases, with 10 bases spanning the gap. The CDR3 is made up of 14 amino acids. Germline loops: CDR1 SGHTA, CDR2 FQGNSA. CDR3 region: CASSLGTRRYEQYF. CDR3 DNA sequence: TGTGCCAGCAGCTTAGGTACCAGGCGCTACGAGCAGTACTTC.

The chain combines TRBV10-1 with TRBJ2-7, with D unclear. Germline V lookup: CDR1 WNHNN, CDR2 SYGVQD (reference sequence). The CDR3 has 14 residues. Trimming cost V 0 bases and J 2 bases, with 8 bases left between them. The CDR3 protein is CASSESKHPYEQYF. As DNA, the CDR3 is TGCGCCAGCAGTGAGTCGAAACATCCCTACGAGCAGTACTTC.

The V gene is TRBV4-2, the J gene TRBJ2-3; maybe TRBD1 (6 bases). Deletions cut 0 bases from V and 2 bases from J, with 15 bases between. The length of the CDR3 is 17 residues. The germline V gene has CDR1 LGHNA and CDR2 YNFKEQ. The CDR3 DNA is TGTGCCAGCAGCCAAGATCAGGGGACAACTTTCACAGATACGCAGTATTTT. Translation gives CASSQDQGTTFTDTQYF.

The chain recombines TRBV4-1 with TRBJ1-4, with D perhaps TRBD1 (6 bases). Germline assignment: CDR1 MGHRA and CDR2 YSYEKL. V lost 3 bases to trimming and J lost 2 bases, with 13 bases between them. This CDR3 spans 16 amino acids. The CDR3 DNA reads TGCGCCAGCAGCCATGTGGAGGGGGGGACTAATGAAAAACTGTTTTTT. Its protein product is CASSHVEGGTNEKLFF.

The chain couples TRBV7-7 to TRBJ1-3, with D unclear. This CDR3 is 13 amino acids long. Germline-derived CDR1 and CDR2 are SSHAT and FNYEAQ (reference sequence). The CDR3 coding sequence is TGTGCTAGCTCGACGGGTTACGGAAACACCATATATTTT. Translation: CASSTGYGNTIYF.

The genes are TRBV7-8 and TRBJ2-7; 10 bases map to TRBD1. The V segment lost 5 bases and the J segment 5 bases; nucleotides outside the gene matches: 6. Per the germline V gene, CDR1 is SGHVS and CDR2 is FQNEAQ. The CDR3 covers 14 residues. This chain's CDR3 is CASSLRDRGNEQYF. The CDR3 DNA reads TGTGCCAGCAGCCTCCGGGACAGGGGAAACGAGCAGTACTTC. The full variable domain, its missing parts supplied by reference TRBV7-8 and TRBJ2-7, is GAGVSQSPRYKVAKRGQDVALRCDPISGHVSLFWYQQALGQGPEFLTYFQNEAQLDKSGLPSDRFFAERPEGSVSTLKIQRTQQEDSAVYLCASSLRDRGNEQYFGPGTRLTVT.

The J gene is TRBJ2-3, the V gene TRBV7-9; TRBD2 matches 10 bases. Germline V gene data show CDR1 as SEHNR and CDR2 as FQNEAQ (reference sequence). After removal of 5 bases from V and 1 base from J, the junction contained 9 bases not matched to a gene. This CDR3 has 17 amino acids. CDR3 nucleotide sequence: TGTGCCAGCAGCCCCACGGTAGCGGGGGGCCGCACAGATACGCAGTATTTT. Protein sequence: CASSPTVAGGRTDTQYF.

This chain links TRBV6-1 with TRBJ2-7, with 9 bases matching TRBD2. The CDR3 contains 14 residues. Unmatched junction bases numbered 7, after V lost 8 bases and J lost 2 bases. From germline, CDR1 is MNHNS and CDR2 SASEGT. The CDR3 DNA reads TGTGCCAGCGGTGGGGGGACTAGCCCCTACGAGCAGTACTTC. Protein sequence: CASGGGTSPYEQYF.

The rearrangement uses TRBV19 and TRBJ1-1, with D possibly TRBD1 on 6 matching bases. The ends were cut back, 8 bases at V and 1 base at J, with 11 bases in the middle. Germline loops: CDR1 LNHDA, CDR2 SQIVND (reference sequence). The CDR3 extends over 13 amino acids. CDR3 loop: CASSTTGNTEAFF. The CDR3 nucleotides are TGTGCCAGTTCCACGACAGGGAACACTGAAGCTTTCTTT.

The chain couples TRBV4-1 to TRBJ2-5; 10 bases agree with TRBD1. Trimming removed 3 bases from V and 6 bases from J; junction bases left unmatched: 7. Germline loops: CDR1 MGHRA, CDR2 YSYEKL. There are 15 residues in the CDR3. DNA for the CDR3: TGCGCCAGCAGCCACCCGACAGGGGGCGCCCAGACCCAGTACTTC. Translated, it gives CASSHPTGGAQTQYF.

This clone was detected only once. The chain couples TRBV7-8 to TRBJ1-5; TRBD1 might be the D (5 bases). Trimming cost V 3 bases and J 5 bases, with 8 bases left between them. The CDR3 has 13 amino acids. Germline lookup yields CDR1 SGHVS and CDR2 FQNEAQ. The CDR3 reads CASSFVGDQPQHF. CDR3 DNA: TGTGCCAGCAGCTTCGTAGGGGATCAGCCCCAGCATTTT.

The table lists this clone with a count of one. The V gene is TRBV4-1, the J gene TRBJ2-1; no firm D call. Trimming took 4 bases from V and 8 from J, leaving 12 bases between them. This CDR3 is 13 amino acids long. Looked up from germline, CDR1 is MGHRA and CDR2 is YSYEKL. This chain's CDR3 is CASSPSGSHEQFF. CDR3 DNA: TGCGCCAGCAGCCCTTCGGGTTCCCATGAGCAGTTCTTC.

V usage is TRBV27 and J usage is TRBJ2-3; possibly TRBD2 for D (6 bases). The germline CDR1 and CDR2 sequences are MNHEY and SMNVEV (reference sequence). V dropped 6 bases and J dropped 0 bases, with 10 bases sitting between them. The CDR3 has 14 residues. CDR3 sequence reads: CASRKLASTDTQYF. For the CDR3, the DNA is TGTGCCAGCAGGAAACTAGCAAGCACAGATACGCAGTATTTT.

The J gene is TRBJ2-1, the V gene TRBV7-7, with TRBD1 identical over 7 bases. This CDR3 has 14 amino acids. Per germline, CDR1 SSHAT and CDR2 FNYEAQ (reference sequence). The ends lost 5 bases at V and 9 bases at J; junction bases unmatched: 10. This CDR3 is CASSLDAGTAEQFF. The CDR3 DNA follows: TGTGCCAGCAGCCTCGACGCCGGGACAGCTGAGCAGTTCTTC.

This chain links TRBV4-2 with TRBJ1-5, with D perhaps TRBD1 (6 bases). Trimming left V 0 bases short and J 4 bases short, with 10 bases between. Looked up from germline, CDR1 is LGHNA and CDR2 is YNFKEQ. This CDR3 has 15 amino acids. In DNA, the CDR3 is TGTGCCAGCAGCCAAGAGCCAGGGGAAAATCAGCCCCAGCATTTT. Translating gives CASSQEPGENQPQHF.

This clone was counted a few times. The chain employs TRBV29-1 and TRBJ2-2, with unresolved D. The CDR3 is 11 amino acids. In germline, CDR1 is SQVTM, CDR2 ANQGSEA. Trimming left V 3 bases short and J 7 bases short, with 6 bases between. The CDR3 bases are TGCAGCGTTGAGGCCTTCGGGGAGCTGTTTTTT. Amino acid sequence: CSVEAFGELFF.

The V gene is TRBV11-2, the J gene TRBJ2-3, with TRBD2 identical over 7 bases. V trimming: 7 bases; J trimming: 3 bases; junction bases outside the gene matches: 10. CDR3 length equals 15 residues. Per germline, CDR1 SGHAT and CDR2 FQNNGV. The CDR3 bases are TGTGCCAGCACCGAGACGGGAGGCATGACAGATACGCAGTATTTT. This translates into CASTETGGMTDTQYF.

The chain couples TRBV28 to TRBJ1-5; D unresolved. Looked up from germline, CDR1 is MDHEN and CDR2 is SYDVKM. Between the trimmed V and J ends, which lost 11 bases and 8 bases, there was a span of 10 bases. The CDR3 contains 10 residues. The DNA of the CDR3 is TGTGCCCCCCGGGAGGAGCCCCAGCATTTT. It translates to CAPREEPQHF.